These 30 T cell receptor beta chains came from one sample sequenced in a study of T cell clonality in common variable immunodeficiency. TCRdb's copy holds only in-frame clones and misses some; the assay was immunoSEQ multiplex PCR. Recorded here are 50,000 to 70,000 clones, with no singletons, and the ten leading clones hold around 0.84%. The sample was peripheral blood mononuclear cells. The source is a person aged 18 to 70 in good health.

As regards this clone: A far larger clone is one base from this, pointing to a likely read error. The read comes to an end 3 residues before the CDR3 does, leaving the germline J gene to fill in the end. The rearrangement joins TRBV7-9 to TRBJ2-5; D not resolved. CDR3 length equals 14 residues. Germline values: CDR1 SEHNR, CDR2 FQNEAQ (reference sequence). The sequenced part of the CDR3 DNA is TGTGCCCGCAGCTTAGATCTCGGTCAAGAGACC. It specifies CARSLDLGQET. The CDR3 in full is CARSLDLGQETQYF.

This clone was observed at least ten times. The read ends 3 residues shy of where the CDR3 ends; the end is completed using the germline J gene. The chain carries TRBV2 and TRBJ2-1; D is undetermined. Germline CDR1 and CDR2: SNHLY and FYNNEI. CDR3 length: 13 amino acids. V dropped 4 bases and J dropped 9 bases, with 13 bases sitting between them. The CDR3 region is CASSVLEPGEQFF. CDR3 DNA (partial): TGTGCCAGCAGTGTACTCGAGCCCGGTGAG.

This clone has ten or more counts. The read terminates 3 residues before the CDR3 end, so the remaining end is supplied by the germline J gene. The chain recombines TRBV5-1 with TRBJ1-1; 11 bases fit TRBD1. The CDR3 sequence is 15 residues long. V lost 7 bases and J lost 3; bases outside the gene matches: 8. The germline V gene encodes CDR1 SGHRS and CDR2 YFSETQ. CDR3 loop: CASGGQGGPHTEAFF. The covered CDR3 bases are TGCGCCAGCGGGGGACAGGGGGGACCACACACTGAA.

This clone was seen a few times. The DNA ends 3 residues before the CDR3 does, and the rest of the CDR3 is filled in from the germline J gene. The J gene is TRBJ1-2, the V gene TRBV30; unclear D gene. The germline V gene encodes CDR1 GTSNPN and CDR2 SVGIG (reference sequence). The CDR3 is 12 amino acids. The CDR3 DNA, read in part, is TGTGCCTGGAGCTATAGTTCGCCGGGC. Translating it yields CAWSYSSPG. From start to end, the CDR3 is CAWSYSSPGYTF.

With regard to this clone: With the read ending 3 residues before the CDR3 end, the germline J gene is used to fill in that end. The rearrangement joins TRBV27 to TRBJ2-5, with 9 nucleotides matching TRBD2. The CDR3 consists of 13 residues. Unmatched junction bases numbered 5, after V lost 11 bases and J lost 1 base. CDR1 is MNHEY and CDR2 is SMNVEV in the germline V gene (reference sequence). The CDR3 reads CAAAGGPQETQYF. The CDR3 DNA, read in part, is TGTGCCGCAGCGGGGGGCCCCCAAGAGACC.

This clone was seen ten or more times. The read falls 3 residues short of the CDR3 end, and the missing part is taken from the germline J gene. The genes are TRBV20-1 and TRBJ2-3, with 10 bases aligning to TRBD2. Germline V CDR1 and CDR2: DFQATT, SNEGSKA (reference sequence). The CDR3 has 15 residues. V lost 3 bases, J lost 1 base, and 4 bases stayed unmatched. CDR3 in amino acids: CSASKLAGGTDTQYF. Incomplete CDR3 DNA: TGCAGTGCTAGTAAGCTAGCGGGGGGCACAGATACG.

This clone came up many times. The CDR3 end falls 3 residues outside the read, so it is completed with the germline J gene. The chain has TRBV3-1 (or the pseudogene TRBV3-2) and TRBJ2-5; TRBD2 agrees at 9 bases. This CDR3 is 15 amino acids long. CDR1 and CDR2 (germline): LGHDT, YNNKEL (reference sequence). V gave up 4 bases and J gave up 4 bases; unmatched junction bases: 7. CDR3 loop: CASSRSGGSPETQYF. CDR3 bases read: TGTGCCAGCAGCCGTAGCGGGGGTTCCCCAGAGACC.

At least ten counts were recorded for this clone. The read halts 3 residues ahead of the CDR3 end, with the missing end drawn from the germline J gene. The chain couples TRBV28 to TRBJ1-1; the D is unclear. This CDR3 has 15 amino acids. The germline V gene has CDR1 MDHEN and CDR2 SYDVKM. V lost 2 bases to trimming and J lost 2 bases, with 12 bases between them. CDR3 DNA (partial): TGTGCCAGCAGTTTAAATCTAGAGGTTAACACTGAA. The encoded protein is CASSLNLEVNTE. The whole CDR3 protein is CASSLNLEVNTEAFF.

This clone was recorded at least ten times. The CDR3 end lies 3 residues beyond the end of the read and is filled in from the germline J gene. The chain couples TRBV5-4 to TRBJ1-2; 9 bases match TRBD1. The CDR3 runs 15 residues. From germline, CDR1 is SGHNT and CDR2 YYREEE (reference sequence). The junction had 7 bases not matched to a gene; V was cut back by 3 bases and J by 4 bases. The CDR3 protein is CASSYQTGGGYGYTF. The DNA read from the CDR3 is TGTGCCAGCAGCTACCAGACAGGGGGGGGCTATGGC.

This clone was seen repeatedly, ten times or more. Coverage ceases 3 residues before the CDR3 finishes, and the germline J gene fills in the end. The chain carries TRBV5-1 and TRBJ1-1; D is possibly TRBD1 (6 bases). Germline values: CDR1 SGHRS, CDR2 YFSETQ. Trimming removed 3 bases at V and 5 bases at J, with 17 bases between. The CDR3 length is 15 residues. The CDR3 sequence is CASSSMGGRATEAFF. CDR3 bases read: TGCGCCAGCAGCTCAATGGGGGGGCGCGCTACTGAA.

This clone was counted at least ten times. The observed sequence ends 3 residues before the CDR3 terminus, with the missing tail filled in from the germline J gene. The rearrangement joins TRBV5-1 to TRBJ2-2, with a tentative D call TRBD2 (6 bases). In germline, CDR1 is SGHRS, CDR2 YFSETQ. This CDR3 has 17 amino acids. V was cut by 4 bases and J by 1 base, with 17 bases left in between. Incomplete CDR3 DNA: TGCGCCAGCAGCGCCTTCGGAGGGCCGCGGAACACCGGGGAG. It translates to CASSAFGGPRNTGE. The full CDR3 sequence reads CASSAFGGPRNTGELFF.

This clone was counted at least ten times. Read data end 3 residues before the CDR3 end; the end is taken from the germline J gene. The chain uses TRBV5-6 and TRBJ2-3, with D unresolved. Looked up from germline, CDR1 is SGHDT and CDR2 is YYEEEE. The CDR3 is 12 residues long. CDR3 sequence: CASSLEGRTQYF. The sequenced part of the CDR3 DNA is TGTGCCAGCAGCTTGGAGGGTAGAACG.

This clone was found many times. The CDR3 goes on 3 residues after the read ends, and that part is filled in from the germline J gene. The chain is built from TRBV7-3 and TRBJ2-1; TRBD1 or TRBD2 may be the D gene (6 bases each). The CDR3 consists of 15 residues. Germline V gene sequence: CDR1 SGHTA, CDR2 FQGTGA. V was cut by 1 base and J by 2 bases, with 9 bases left in between. The CDR3 sequence: CASSLMEGAYNEQFF. The CDR3 bases that were read are TGTGCCAGCAGCTTAATGGAGGGGGCCTACAATGAG.

This clone was counted ten times or more. The CDR3 sequence is CSGNGGTDDYTF. The CDR3 DNA, read in part, is TGCAGTGGGAATGGGGGGACAGACGAC. This chain links TRBV20-1 with TRBJ1-2; TRBD1 agrees at 7 bases. The read is 3 residues too short to cover the CDR3 end, so that end is filled in from the germline J gene. Germline V gene lookup returns CDR1 DFQATT and CDR2 SNEGSKA (reference sequence). The CDR3 runs 12 residues.

Turning to this clone: With the read ending 3 residues before the CDR3 end, the germline J gene is used to fill in that end. The rearrangement joins TRBV19 to TRBJ1-2; TRBD1 is a possible D gene (5 bases). Trimming took 0 bases from V and 2 from J, leaving 25 bases between them. The CDR3 extends over 20 amino acids. The germline gives CDR1 LNHDA, CDR2 SQIVND (reference sequence). CDR3 residues: CASSIDLWIESGTRNYGYTF. Partial CDR3 DNA: TGTGCCAGTAGTATAGATCTGTGGATAGAATCAGGGACTCGAAACTATGGC.

This clone came up many times. The part of the CDR3 DNA that was read is TGTGCCAGCAGCCCCCCTGGGGCCCGGTGGGATACG. Its protein product is CASSPPGARWDT. The full CDR3 sequence reads CASSPPGARWDTQYF. J is TRBJ2-3 and V is TRBV7-2; D is perhaps TRBD1 (5 bases). Sequencing ends 3 residues short of the CDR3 end; the germline J gene provides the rest. From germline, CDR1 is SGHTA and CDR2 FQGNSA. The CDR3 spans 15 residues. V lost 5 bases, J lost 6 bases, and 18 bases lay in between.

This clone was detected ten times or more. CDR3 loop: CASSEGRGQPQHF. The covered CDR3 bases are TGCGCCAGCAGTGAGGGGCGAGGTCAGCCC. The V and J genes are TRBV10-1 and TRBJ1-5, with D hard to call. The missing CDR3 end, 3 residues past where the read stops, is filled in from the germline J gene. This CDR3 contains 13 residues. Trimming cost V 2 bases and J 6 bases, with 8 bases left between them. Germline-derived CDR1 and CDR2 are WNHNN and SYGVQD (reference sequence).

Many counts were recorded for this clone. The CDR3 extends 3 residues past the end of the read, so its final part is completed from the germline J gene. The chain joins TRBV5-4 to TRBJ1-4; D remains ambiguous. The CDR3 consists of 13 residues. V shed 3 bases and J shed 7 bases, with 10 bases lying between them. Germline CDR1 SGHNT, CDR2 YYREEE (reference sequence). CDR3 residues: CASSSSPSEKLFF. The sequenced CDR3 bases are TGTGCCAGCAGCTCCTCCCCTTCTGAAAAA.

This clone was seen repeatedly, ten times or more. The CDR3 end is not reached by the read, which stops 3 residues before it; the germline J gene fills it in. This chain uses TRBV11-2 with TRBJ2-3; D is possibly TRBD1 (7 bases). Per germline, CDR1 SGHAT and CDR2 FQNNGV. CDR3 length: 15 amino acids. V was shortened by 4 bases and J by 4 bases, with 15 bases between the two germline ends. CDR3 bases read: TGTGCCAGCAGCTCCCAGGGGGGCCGCGCAGATACG. Amino acids: CASSSQGGRADT. The entire CDR3 reads CASSSQGGRADTQYF.

This clone came up many times. Read sequence stops 3 residues before the CDR3 end, and the germline J gene provides the missing end. This chain connects TRBV2 to TRBJ2-1, with 7 bases identical to TRBD1. Germline CDR1 and CDR2: SNHLY and FYNNEI. The CDR3 is 15 residues long. The V and J ends lost 8 bases and 3 bases, in that order; junction bases with no gene match: 10. Partial CDR3 DNA: TGTGCCAGCGGAGGAACAGGGGCCTACTACAATGAG. It specifies CASGGTGAYYNE. The CDR3 reads in full as CASGGTGAYYNEQFF.

This clone was recorded at least ten times. Read coverage stops 3 residues before the CDR3 terminus; the germline J gene supplies the remainder. V and J are TRBV28 and TRBJ1-2; D unclear. This CDR3 has 14 amino acids. Germline V gives CDR1 MDHEN, CDR2 SYDVKM. Between the trimmed V and J ends, which lost 10 bases and 0 bases, there was a span of 15 bases. The CDR3 here is CAILRSTANYGYTF. CDR3 DNA (partial): TGTGCCATCCTAAGATCCACTGCTAACTATGGC.

This clone was picked up many times. With the read ending 3 residues before the CDR3 end, the germline J gene is used to fill in that end. The chain is built from TRBV5-1 and TRBJ1-4, with D possibly being TRBD1 (6 bases). This CDR3 is built from 13 residues. Between the trimmed V and J ends, which lost 2 bases and 4 bases, there was a span of 6 bases. Germline V lookup: CDR1 SGHRS, CDR2 YFSETQ. The CDR3 bases that were read are TGCGCCAGCAGCTTACAGGGTAATGAAAAA. Protein product: CASSLQGNEK. In full, the CDR3 is CASSLQGNEKLFF.

This clone was picked up many times. The CDR3 is cut off 3 residues early in the read; its end comes from the germline J gene. The chain joins TRBV7-8 to TRBJ1-1, with D perhaps matching TRBD1 (5 bases). This CDR3 region has 14 residues. The germline V gene encodes CDR1 SGHVS and CDR2 FQNEAQ. V was shortened by 2 bases and J by 3 bases, with 10 bases between the two germline ends. The part of the CDR3 DNA that was read is TGTGCCAGCAGCTTAAGCAGACAGTACACTGAA. It specifies CASSLSRQYTE. The CDR3 in its entirety is CASSLSRQYTEAFF.

This clone appeared many times. With the read ending 3 residues before the CDR3 end, the germline J gene is used to fill in that end. This rearrangement joins TRBV13 to TRBJ2-1, with 7 nucleotides matching TRBD2. After removal of 4 bases from V and 2 bases from J, the junction contained 11 bases not matched to a gene. The CDR3 extends over 17 amino acids. The germline V gene encodes CDR1 PRHDT and CDR2 FYEKMQ (reference sequence). The DNA read from the CDR3 is TGTGCCAGCAGCTCCCAGTTACTAGCGCAAGCCTACAATGAG. It codes for CASSSQLLAQAYNE. The CDR3 as a whole reads CASSSQLLAQAYNEQFF.

Ten or more counts support this clone. The CDR3 end falls 3 residues outside the read, so it is completed with the germline J gene. V usage is TRBV6-2 or TRBV6-3 and J usage is TRBJ2-3; 8 bases line up with TRBD2. The germline V gene has CDR1 MNHEY and CDR2 SVGEGT. There are 16 residues in the CDR3. J was trimmed by 0 bases and V by 2 bases; bases with no gene match: 4. The CDR3: CASSYLGGGSTDTQYF. CDR3 bases read: TGTGCCAGCAGTTACCTCGGGGGGGGGAGCACAGATACG.

There are many counts of this clone. The read ends 3 residues early relative to the CDR3; the germline J gene fills the gap. This chain links TRBV5-1 with TRBJ1-2, with D hard to call. Germline CDR1 is SGHRS and CDR2 is YFSETQ. The CDR3 consists of 13 residues. V was pared by 0 bases and J by 6 bases, with 9 bases between. CDR3 loop: CASSLGAGDGYTF. The CDR3 bases that were read are TGCGCCAGCAGCTTGGGGGCCGGGGATGGC. The whole variable domain, remainder taken from reference TRBV5-1 and TRBJ1-2, is KAGVTQTPRYLIKTRGQQVTLSCSPISGHRSVSWYQQTPGQGLQFLFEYFSETQRNKGNFPGRFSGRQFSNSRSEMNVSTLELGDSALYLCASSLGAGDGYTFGSGTRLTVV.

Comments on this clone: The read finishes 3 residues shy of the CDR3 end, and the germline J gene is used to complete it. The chain employs TRBV7-9 and TRBJ2-3; 7 positions match TRBD1. Germline V CDR1 and CDR2: SEHNR, FQNEAQ (reference sequence). The CDR3 spans 15 residues. The chain's CDR3 is CASSPDRALQETQYF. The DNA read from the CDR3 is TGTGCCAGCAGCCCCGACAGGGCCTTACAAGAGACG.

This clone was counted ten times or more. The CDR3 end lies 3 residues beyond the end of the read and is filled in from the germline J gene. The genes are TRBV5-1 and TRBJ2-2; TRBD2 is a possible D gene (5 bases). The germline V gene encodes CDR1 SGHRS and CDR2 YFSETQ. This CDR3 has 15 residues. The DNA read from the CDR3 is TGCGCCAGCAGCTTGGGTTTCAGGATGGAGGAAAAG. Protein product: CASSLGFRMEEK. The entire CDR3 is CASSLGFRMEEKLFF.

This clone occurred many times. The read comes to an end 3 residues before the CDR3 does, leaving the germline J gene to fill in the end. J is TRBJ2-2 and V is TRBV10-1; D call uncertain. V was shortened by 3 bases and J by 4 bases, with 9 bases between the two germline ends. CDR1 is WNHNN, CDR2 SYGVQD, per germline (reference sequence). This CDR3 spans 14 amino acids. The DNA read from the CDR3 is TGCGCCAGCAGTGAAGGCTCACCCACCGGGGAG. It translates to CASSEGSPTGE. The complete CDR3 reads CASSEGSPTGELFF.

Many counts were recorded for this clone. The read is 3 residues too short to cover the CDR3 end, so that end is filled in from the germline J gene. V usage is TRBV6-2 or TRBV6-3 and J usage is TRBJ2-1; possibly TRBD1 for D (5 bases). Germline lookup yields CDR1 MNHEY and CDR2 SVGEGT. The CDR3 sequence is 15 residues long. The germline V and J ends were trimmed by 6 bases and 0 bases, with 12 bases remaining between them. The chain's CDR3 is CASSQQVSSYNEQFF. The CDR3 bases that were read are TGTGCCAGCAGCCAACAGGTTAGCTCCTACAATGAG.